This T cell receptor (beta chain) was recorded in a study of blood T cell repertoires in COVID-19 (TCRdb year 2020). In terms of the full investigation: Collaborator samples came from the United States, Italy and Spain and covered acute and convalescent phases of COVID-19. The material from the prospective study consisted of cDNA or gDNA derived from T cells, B-cell-depleted T cells, or PBMCs. Deeply sampled blood TCRbeta repertoires from subjects exposed to, actively infected with, or recovered from COVID-19 were included in the dataset. The repertoires were made available in a free public database intended to serve as a resource for research on the immune response to SARS-CoV-2. The samples were drawn from two sources: the first 160 participants of the ongoing ImmuneRACE study, and 1,000 to 1,500 subjects contributed by 6 global collaborators. Nearly every sample came with metadata listing a de-identified subject ID, COVID-19 status, age in years and sex. Where available, HLA class I and class II types were taken from metadata supplied by the sample provider and were not determined by assay-based typing. On the study overall, not on this receptor specifically: How much clinical and demographic metadata was included differed by source and by participant, and the metadata was provided uncurated.

TCRbeta CDR3 regions were amplified from genomic DNA by means of the immunoSEQ Assay, a bias-controlled multiplex PCR. For the original study's pipeline: The number of nucleated cells in each sample was estimated from the amplification of reference gene primers within the assay. To quantify the absolute abundance of each unique TCRbeta CDR3 rearrangement, sequence reads were collapsed and filtered. Productive Simpson clonality was computed per sample as the square root of Simpson's diversity index over productive rearrangements. This immuneACCESS table, as held by TCRdb, lists in-frame sequences with V and J called but not all clones. Of the missing ones, under half trace to an unresolved V gene in checked studies; the others have no known cause. V, J and clone size derive from that table, while D and trimming were established from the DNA sequence. The sample table shows approximately 390,000 clones, and roughly 90% are seen once. The ten largest clones add up to 6.5% of the sample.

Collaborating institutions collected whole blood in K2EDTA tubes following their own protocols. For TCRbeta analysis, collaborator samples were shipped as frozen whole blood, as isolated PBMCs, or as DNA extracted from either sample type. About this clone: Its antigen remains unidentified. Qualities for individual bases were not recorded, and no much larger clone is one base off.

What was sequenced was peripheral blood. This TCR came from a young man with active or convalescent COVID-19.

The CDR3 loop reads CASARDRGFADTQYF. The nucleotides are TGCGCCAGCGCCAGGGACAGGGGGTTCGCAGATACGCAGTATTTT. Recombination joined TRBV4-1 with TRBJ2-3; the central 11 bases match TRBD1. The germline V and J ends show losses of 8 bases and 4 bases respectively, and no gene match explains 8 bases of the junction. Counted from cysteine to phenylalanine, this CDR3 has 15 amino acids. Only the CDR3 portion is preserved as DNA: 45 bases, with reading frame beginning at the first base. The germline V gene specifies MGHRA as CDR1 and YSYEKL as CDR2.